Below are 2 T cell receptor beta chains sequenced from a single sample in a study of blood T cell repertoires in COVID-19. This table comes from immunoSEQ multiplex PCR, and its TCRdb copy is limited to in-frame clones, with some not included. The data contain 180,000 or so clones, around 85% of them singletons. The specimen was PBMCs or T cells enriched from blood (not recorded which). The receptors were gathered from a man between 40 and 49 years old who had recovered from COVID-19.

The chain combines TRBV7-9 with TRBJ1-1; TRBD1 agrees at 10 bases. This CDR3 region has 16 residues. Trimming at V came to 5 bases and at J to 1 base, leaving 7 bases not matched to a gene. In germline, CDR1 is SEHNR, CDR2 FQNEAQ (reference sequence). CDR3 sequence (DNA): TGTGCCAGCAGCCACAGACAGGGGGCCTCGAACACTGAAGCTTTCTTT. It specifies CASSHRQGASNTEAFF.

The CDR3: CASSQGTGTEAFF. CDR3 bases: TGTGCCAGCAGCCAGGGGACGGGGACTGAAGCTTTCTTT. This sequence joins TRBV7-6 and TRBJ1-1; tentatively, D is TRBD1 (6 bases). V was cut by 5 bases and J by 5 bases, with 12 bases left in between. Germline values: CDR1 SGHVS, CDR2 FNYEAQ. The length of the CDR3 is 13 residues.